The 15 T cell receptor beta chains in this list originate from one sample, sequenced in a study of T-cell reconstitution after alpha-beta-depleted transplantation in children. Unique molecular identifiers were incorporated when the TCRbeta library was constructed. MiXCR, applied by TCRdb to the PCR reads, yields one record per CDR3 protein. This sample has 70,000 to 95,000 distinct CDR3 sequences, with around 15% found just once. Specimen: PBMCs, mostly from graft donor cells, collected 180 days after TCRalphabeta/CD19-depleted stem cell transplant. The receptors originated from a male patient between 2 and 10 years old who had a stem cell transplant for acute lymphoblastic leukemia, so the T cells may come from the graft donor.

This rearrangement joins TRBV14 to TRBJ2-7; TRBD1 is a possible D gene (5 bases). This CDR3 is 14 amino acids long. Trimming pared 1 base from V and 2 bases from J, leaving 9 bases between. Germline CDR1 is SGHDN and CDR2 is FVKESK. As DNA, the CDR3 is TGTGCCAGCAGCCAAGCAGGGTTGCCCTACGAGCAGTACTTC. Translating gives CASSQAGLPYEQYF.

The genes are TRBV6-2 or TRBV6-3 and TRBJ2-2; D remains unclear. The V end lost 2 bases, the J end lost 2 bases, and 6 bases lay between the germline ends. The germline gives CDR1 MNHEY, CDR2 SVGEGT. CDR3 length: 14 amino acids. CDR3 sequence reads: CASSYRTNTGELFF. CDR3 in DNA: TGTGCCAGCAGTTACAGGACCAACACCGGGGAGCTGTTTTTT.

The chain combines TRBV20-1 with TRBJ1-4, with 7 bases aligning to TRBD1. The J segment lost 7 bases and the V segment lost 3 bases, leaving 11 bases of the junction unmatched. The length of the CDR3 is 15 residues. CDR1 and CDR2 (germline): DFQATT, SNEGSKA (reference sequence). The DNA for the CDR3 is TGCAGTGCTAGGGAACTTGGACAGGCGGGTGAAAAACTGTTTTTT. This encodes CSARELGQAGEKLFF.

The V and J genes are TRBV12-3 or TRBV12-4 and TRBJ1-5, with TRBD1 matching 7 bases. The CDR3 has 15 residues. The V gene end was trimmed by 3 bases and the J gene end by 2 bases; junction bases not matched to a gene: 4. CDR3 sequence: CASSLPGQGNQPQHF. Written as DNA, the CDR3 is TGTGCCAGCAGTTTGCCTGGACAGGGCAATCAGCCCCAGCATTTT.

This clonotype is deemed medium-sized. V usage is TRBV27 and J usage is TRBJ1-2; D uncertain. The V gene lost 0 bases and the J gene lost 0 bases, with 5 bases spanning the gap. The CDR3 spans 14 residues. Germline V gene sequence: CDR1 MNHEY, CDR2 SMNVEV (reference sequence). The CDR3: CASSLSKTNYGYTF. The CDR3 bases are TGTGCCAGCAGTTTATCTAAGACTAACTATGGCTACACCTTC.

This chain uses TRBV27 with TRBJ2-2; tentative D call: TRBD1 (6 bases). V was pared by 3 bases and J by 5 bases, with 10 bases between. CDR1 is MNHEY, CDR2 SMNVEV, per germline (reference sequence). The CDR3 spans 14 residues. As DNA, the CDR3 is TGTGCCAGCAGTTTTCGTCAGGGGACCGGGGAGCTGTTTTTT. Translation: CASSFRQGTGELFF.

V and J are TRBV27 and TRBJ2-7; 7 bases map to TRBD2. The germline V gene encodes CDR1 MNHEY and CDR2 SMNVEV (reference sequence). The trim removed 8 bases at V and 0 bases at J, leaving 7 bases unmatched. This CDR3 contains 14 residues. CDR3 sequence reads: CASARGVASYEQYF. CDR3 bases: TGTGCCAGCGCCCGGGGGGTGGCCTCCTACGAGCAGTACTTC.

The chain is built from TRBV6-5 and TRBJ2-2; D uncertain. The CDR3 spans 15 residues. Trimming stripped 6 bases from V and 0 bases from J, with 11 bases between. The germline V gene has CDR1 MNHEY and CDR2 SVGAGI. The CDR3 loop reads CASRQDNTNTGELFF. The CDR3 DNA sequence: TGTGCCAGCAGACAAGACAATACGAACACCGGGGAGCTGTTTTTT.

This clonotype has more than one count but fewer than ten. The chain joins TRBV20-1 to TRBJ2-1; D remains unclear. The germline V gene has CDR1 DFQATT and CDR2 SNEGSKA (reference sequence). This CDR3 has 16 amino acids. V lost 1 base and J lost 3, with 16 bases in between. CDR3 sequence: CSARGVQRFDYNEQFF. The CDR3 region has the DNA TGCAGTGCTAGAGGGGTCCAGCGATTCGACTACAATGAGCAGTTCTTC.

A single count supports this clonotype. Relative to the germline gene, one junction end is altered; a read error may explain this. Written as DNA, the CDR3 is TGCGCCAGCAGCCCCAACCCCCAGGGGGCCTACGATGAGCAGTTCTTC. Protein product: CASSPNPQGAYDEQFF. The rearrangement joins TRBV5-1 to TRBJ2-1; 8 bases are shared with TRBD1. From germline, CDR1 is SGHRS and CDR2 YFSETQ. The CDR3 runs to 16 residues.

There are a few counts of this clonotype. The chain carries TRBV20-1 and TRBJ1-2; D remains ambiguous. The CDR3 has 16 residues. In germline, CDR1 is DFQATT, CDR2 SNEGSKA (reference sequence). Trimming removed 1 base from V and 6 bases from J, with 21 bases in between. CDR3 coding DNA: TGCAGTGCTAGAGGGTTCCAAGGGAACGGACTTGATGGCTACACCTTC. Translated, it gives CSARGFQGNGLDGYTF.

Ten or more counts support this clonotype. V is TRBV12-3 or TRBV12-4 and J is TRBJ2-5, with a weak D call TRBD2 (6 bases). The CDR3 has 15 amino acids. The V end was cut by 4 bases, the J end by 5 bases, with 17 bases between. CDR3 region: CASSSPLGGVETQYF. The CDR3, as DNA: TGTGCCAGCAGTTCCCCTCTGGGCGGGGTGGAGACCCAGTACTTC.

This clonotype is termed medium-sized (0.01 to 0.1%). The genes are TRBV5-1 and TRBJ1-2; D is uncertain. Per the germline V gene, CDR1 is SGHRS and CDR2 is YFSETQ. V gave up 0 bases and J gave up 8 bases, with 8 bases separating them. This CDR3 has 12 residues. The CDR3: CASSLGSAGYTF. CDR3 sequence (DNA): TGCGCCAGCAGCTTGGGGTCCGCCGGCTACACCTTC.

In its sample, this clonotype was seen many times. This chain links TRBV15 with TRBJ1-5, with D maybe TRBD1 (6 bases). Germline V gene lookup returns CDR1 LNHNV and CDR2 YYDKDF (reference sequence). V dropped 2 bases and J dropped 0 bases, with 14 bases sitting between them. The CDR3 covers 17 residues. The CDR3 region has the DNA TGTGCCACCAGCAGATCGGCGACAGGCTATAGCAATCAGCCCCAGCATTTT. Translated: CATSRSATGYSNQPQHF.

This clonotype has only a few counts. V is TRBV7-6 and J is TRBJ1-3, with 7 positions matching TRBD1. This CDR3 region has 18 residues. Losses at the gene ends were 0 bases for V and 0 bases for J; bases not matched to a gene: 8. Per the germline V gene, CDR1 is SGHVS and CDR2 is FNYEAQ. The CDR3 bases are TGTGCCAGCAGCTTAGCCCCGACAGGGCCGGTCTCTGGAAACACCATATATTTT. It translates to CASSLAPTGPVSGNTIYF. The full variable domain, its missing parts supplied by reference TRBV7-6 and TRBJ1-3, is GAGVSQSPRYKVTKRGQDVALRCDPISGHVSLYWYRQALGQGPEFLTYFNYEAQQDKSGLPNDRFSAERPEGSISTLTIQRTEQRDSAMYRCASSLAPTGPVSGNTIYFGEGSWLTVV.